A selection of T cell receptor beta chains follows, all from one sample in a study of T-cell reconstitution after alpha-beta-depleted transplantation in children. Each CDR3 protein is one row after TCRdb ran MiXCR on the PCR reads. The table has around 490,000 distinct CDR3 sequences, around 10% seen once. Sequencing was performed on PBMCs, mostly from graft donor cells, taken 180 days after TCRalphabeta/CD19-depleted stem cell transplant. The receptor source for this set is a female patient aged 2-9 years who had a stem cell transplant for aplastic anemia, so the T cells may come from the graft donor. Each CDR3 is given with its conserved first and last residue. The D gene is left open where the match is weak. Not all rows give a size; the values are once, few, many and, for expanded clones, a class.

v_call	clone_size	d_call	cdr3_length	j_call	cdr3_aa	cdr3_nt
TRBV11-3	many	TRBD1	15	TRBJ2-7	CASSYGTGASYEQYF	TGTGCCAGCAGCTACGGGACAGGGGCGAGCTACGAGCAGTACTTC
TRBV11-1	many	TRBD2	20	TRBJ2-1	CASSLGGLGAGGPFSPEQFF	TGTGCCAGCAGCTTAGGAGGTTTAGGAGCGGGAGGGCCGTTTTCGCCTGAGCAGTTCTTC
TRBV11-2	NA	NA	12	TRBJ2-3	CASTWATDTQYF	TGTGCCAGCACCTGGGCCACAGATACGCAGTATTTT
TRBV12-3/TRBV12-4	NA	NA	13	TRBJ2-7	CASSFQLTYEQYF	TGTGCCAGCAGTTTCCAGTTAACCTACGAGCAGTACTTC
TRBV9	NA	TRBD1	15	TRBJ2-2	CASSTDRGLSGELFF	TGTGCCAGCAGCACGGACAGGGGGCTGTCCGGGGAGCTGTTTTTT
TRBV20-1	many	TRBD2	14	TRBJ2-7	CRPWRASGSYEQYF	TGCAGACCCTGGAGGGCTAGCGGCTCCTACGAGCAGTACTTC
TRBV11-1	NA	TRBD1	18	TRBJ2-6	CASTLGGLAGTGANVLTF	TGTGCCAGCACCCTAGGGGGCCTTGCCGGGACAGGGGCCAACGTCCTGACTTTC
TRBV11-2	NA	TRBD1	16	TRBJ1-4	CASSPRQGRLYGKLFF	TGTGCCAGCAGCCCCCGACAGGGGCGTCTCTATGGGAAACTGTTTTTT
TRBV29-1	NA	NA	14	TRBJ2-2	CSVTGRTNTGELFF	TGCAGCGTGACGGGCAGAACGAACACCGGGGAGCTGTTTTTT
TRBV20-1	few	NA	15	TRBJ2-2	CSASERDTNTGELFF	TGCAGTGCTAGTGAGCGCGACACTAACACCGGGGAGCTGTTTTTT
TRBV25-1	many	NA	14	TRBJ2-5	CASSERRYQETQYF	TGTGCCAGCAGTGAACGACGGTACCAAGAGACCCAGTACTTC
TRBV12-3/TRBV12-4	NA	NA	14	TRBJ2-3	CASSFLAPYDTQYF	TGTGCCAGCAGTTTTCTGGCCCCGTACGATACGCAGTATTTT
TRBV10-1	few	TRBD1	15	TRBJ2-1	CASSDRDRGYNEQFF	TGCGCCAGCAGTGACCGGGACAGGGGTTACAATGAGCAGTTCTTC
TRBV28	many	NA	17	TRBJ2-1	CASSLIAVQSSYNEQFF	TGTGCCAGCAGTTTAATAGCGGTACAAAGCTCCTACAATGAGCAGTTCTTC
TRBV25-1	NA	NA	12	TRBJ2-5	CASSYIQETQYF	TGTGCCAGCAGTTACATTCAGGAGACCCAGTACTTC
TRBV18	NA	NA	15	TRBJ1-4	CASSPPGRAGEKLFF	TGTGCCAGCTCACCACCGGGCAGGGCTGGTGAAAAACTGTTTTTT
TRBV7-3	few	NA	15	TRBJ2-2	CASSFQDTGTGELFF	TGTGCCAGCAGCTTCCAAGACACAGGCACCGGGGAGCTGTTTTTT
TRBV5-5	NA	TRBD1	16	TRBJ2-7	CASSLVSGTGSYEQYF	TGTGCCAGCAGCTTGGTGAGTGGGACAGGGTCCTACGAGCAGTACTTC
TRBV9	few	NA	13	TRBJ2-1	CASSDDLSNEQFF	TGTGCCAGCAGCGACGATCTCAGCAATGAGCAGTTCTTC
TRBV24-1	NA	NA	13	TRBJ1-5	CATSGQSNQPQHF	TGTGCCACCAGTGGGCAGAGCAATCAGCCCCAGCATTTT
TRBV6-5	NA	NA	15	TRBJ1-2	CASSYTGDSFYGYTF	TGTGCCAGCAGTTACACCGGGGATTCTTTCTATGGCTACACCTTC
TRBV7-2	few	TRBD1	17	TRBJ1-6	CASSKRQGVSYNSPLHF	TGTGCCAGCAGCAAAAGACAGGGGGTCTCCTATAATTCACCCCTCCACTTT
TRBV27	few	NA	17	TRBJ2-2	CASSLWGAGGNTGELFF	TGTGCCAGCAGTTTATGGGGGGCAGGGGGTAACACCGGGGAGCTGTTTTTT
TRBV12-5	few	NA	16	TRBJ1-1	CASGLTPGLGDAEAFF	TGTGCTAGTGGTTTGACTCCGGGACTCGGGGACGCTGAAGCTTTCTTT
TRBV5-1	few	TRBD1	15	TRBJ1-2	CASSFNRGPNYGYTF	TGCGCCAGCAGCTTTAACAGGGGACCTAACTATGGCTACACCTTC
TRBV6-1	few	NA	12	TRBJ2-1	CASSARGYEQFF	TGTGCCAGCAGTGCAAGGGGGTATGAGCAGTTCTTC
TRBV18	few	NA	19	TRBJ2-3	CASSRGLESVVRRTDTQYF	TGTGCCAGCTCTCGAGGACTGGAGAGTGTTGTAAGGCGCACAGATACGCAGTATTTT
TRBV10-3	NA	TRBD1	13	TRBJ1-2	CAISIQGAEGYTF	TGTGCCATCAGTATACAGGGGGCAGAGGGCTACACCTTC
TRBV28	NA	NA	9	TRBJ1-6	CASSLKAGF	TGTGCCAGCAGTTTAAAGGCCGGATTT
TRBV6-1	few	NA	14	TRBJ1-5	CASSPGRAGRPGHF	TGTGCCAGCAGTCCCGGACGAGCCGGGCGTCCTGGGCATTTT
TRBV20-1	few	NA	14	TRBJ1-1	CSASGQTLNTEAFF	TGCAGTGCTAGTGGGCAGACCCTGAACACTGAAGCTTTCTTT
TRBV12-3/TRBV12-4	many	TRBD1	15	TRBJ1-5	CASSLGQGNNQPQHF	TGTGCCAGCAGCCTAGGACAGGGTAACAATCAGCCCCAGCATTTT
TRBV27	few	TRBD2	16	TRBJ2-1	CASSPGTSVSYNEQFF	TGTGCCAGCAGTCCCGGGACTAGCGTCTCCTACAATGAGCAGTTCTTC
TRBV28	many	NA	12	TRBJ2-5	CASRQTQETQYF	TGTGCCAGCAGGCAGACGCAGGAGACCCAGTACTTC
TRBV30	few	NA	10	TRBJ2-1	CAWRGAEQFF	TGTGCCTGGAGAGGTGCGGAGCAGTTCTTC
TRBV6-1	NA	NA	15	TRBJ2-1	CASSEPGRPYNEQFF	TGTGCCAGCAGTGAACCAGGGAGACCCTACAATGAGCAGTTCTTC
TRBV28	few	TRBD2	19	TRBJ2-1	CASSPLHTELAGPYNEQFF	TGTGCCAGCAGCCCGCTACACACCGAACTAGCGGGGCCCTACAATGAGCAGTTCTTC